This TCR beta chain was sequenced during a study of blood T cell repertoires in COVID-19. About the study: Sites in the United States, Italy and Spain provided acute and convalescent COVID-19 samples.

Per the original methods: The authors estimated nucleated cell counts from reference gene primer amplification. This table comes from immunoSEQ multiplex PCR, and its TCRdb copy is limited to in-frame clones, with some not included. That table is the source of V, J and clone size, and D and trimming were worked out from the DNA. The sample lists about 100,000 clones, more than 85% seen once, with roughly 1.9% in the top ten. Germline CDR1 and CDR2: SGHNT and YYREEE (reference sequence). J lost 4 bases, V lost 0 bases, and 5 bases had no gene match. The CDR3 is made up of 15 amino acids. The chain uses TRBV5-4 and TRBJ2-3; TRBD1 matches at 7 bases. Sequencing was done on a sample of peripheral blood. The TCR was taken from a man aged 50 to 59 with active COVID-19. The chain's CDR3 is CASSLGGRGSDTQYF. CDR3 nucleotides: TGTGCCAGCAGCTTGGGTGGCAGGGGGTCAGATACGCAGTATTTT.